The 2 T cell receptor beta chains below were found in one sample sequenced in a study of tumor-infiltrating lymphocytes in primary liver carcinoma. Making TCR beta cDNA involved around 540 ng total RNA and a constant-region primer. The TCR beta library was amplified through three nested multiplex PCR rounds in a modified ARM-PCR procedure. A C-beta reverse primer was combined with TRBV1-TRBV30 forward primers in the first two PCR rounds, and each round had roughly 11 cycles. In TCRdb, the multiplex PCR reads were re-called with MiXCR into one record per CDR3 protein. The repertoire holds a few hundred thousand distinct CDR3 sequences, approximately 54% seen once, with over 15% in the top ten. RNA was extracted from whole blood without cell sorting, alongside germline DNA. Specimen: peripheral blood. These receptor sequences come from a woman under 40 with primary liver carcinoma and hepatitis B virus infection.

This clonotype has only one observation. This may stem from a read error, because a much larger clone lies one nucleotide away. This chain connects TRBV29-1 to TRBJ1-2; no clear D. V dropped 3 bases and J dropped 5 bases, with 4 bases sitting between them. This CDR3 has 10 amino acids. Germline loops: CDR1 SQVTM, CDR2 ANQGSEA. In DNA form, the CDR3 reads TGCAGCGTTGAGAGATATGGCTACACCTTC. This encodes CSVERYGYTF.

Concerning this clonotype itself: The CDR3 ends on some other residue instead of the conserved phenylalanine or tryptophan, so this is likely a read error. This rearrangement joins TRBV4-2 to TRBJ1-2; no reliable D call. The CDR3 contains 15 residues. Germline CDR1 and CDR2: LGHNA and YNFKEQ. CDR3 residues: CAGSRRTGELDDYTI. The CDR3 DNA reads as TGTGCCGGCAGCCGAAGGACCGGGGAACTAGATGACTACACCATC.